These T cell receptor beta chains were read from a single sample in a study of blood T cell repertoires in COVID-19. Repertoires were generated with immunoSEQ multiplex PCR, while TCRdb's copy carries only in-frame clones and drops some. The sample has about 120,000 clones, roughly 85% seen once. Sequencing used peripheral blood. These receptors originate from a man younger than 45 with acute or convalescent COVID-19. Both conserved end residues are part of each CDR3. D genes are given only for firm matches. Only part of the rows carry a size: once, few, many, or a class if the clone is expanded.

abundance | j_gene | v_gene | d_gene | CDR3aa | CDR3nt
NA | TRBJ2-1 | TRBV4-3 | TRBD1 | CASSQGQGYNEQFF | TGCGCCAGCAGCCAAGGACAGGGGTACAATGAGCAGTTCTTC
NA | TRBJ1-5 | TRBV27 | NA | CASSLRQSSGVSNQPQHF | TGTGCCAGCAGTTTACGCCAGAGCTCAGGGGTGAGCAATCAGCCCCAGCATTTT
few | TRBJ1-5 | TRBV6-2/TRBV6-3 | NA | CASSYNNQPQHF | TGTGCCAGCAGCTATAACAATCAGCCCCAGCATTTT
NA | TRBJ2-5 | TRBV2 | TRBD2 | CASSHRTSGRETQYF | TGTGCCAGCAGTCACAGGACTAGCGGGAGAGAGACCCAGTACTTC
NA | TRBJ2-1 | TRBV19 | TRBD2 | CAGSIGPLAGAFYNEQFF | TGTGCCGGTAGTATAGGGCCCCTAGCGGGAGCCTTCTACAATGAGCAGTTCTTC
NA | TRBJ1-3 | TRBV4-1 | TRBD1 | CASSRTGAHSGNTIYF | TGCGCCAGCAGCCGAACAGGGGCCCACTCTGGAAACACCATATATTTT
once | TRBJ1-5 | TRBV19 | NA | CASSIASRASNQPQHF | TGTGCCAGTAGTATAGCGTCCAGGGCTAGCAATCAGCCCCAGCATTTT
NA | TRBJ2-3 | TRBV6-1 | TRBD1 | CASSETPTGADTQYF | TGTGCCAGCAGTGAAACCCCGACAGGGGCGGATACGCAGTATTTT
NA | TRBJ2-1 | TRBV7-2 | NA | CAGRGVSSGEQFF | TGTGCCGGCCGCGGCGTCAGTAGTGGTGAGCAGTTCTTC
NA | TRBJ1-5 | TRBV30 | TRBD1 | CAMDREGNQPQHF | TGTGCCATGGACAGGGAAGGCAATCAGCCCCAGCATTTT
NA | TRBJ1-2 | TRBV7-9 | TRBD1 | CASSLGGQGAGGYTF | TGTGCCAGCAGCTTAGGGGGACAGGGAGCAGGTGGCTACACCTTC
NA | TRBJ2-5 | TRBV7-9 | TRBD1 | CASSLGQGLEETQYF | TGTGCCAGCAGCTTGGGACAGGGTCTGGAAGAGACCCAGTACTTC
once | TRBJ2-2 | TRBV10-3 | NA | CAIRSDSGELFF | TGTGCCATCAGAAGTGACTCCGGGGAGCTGTTTTTT
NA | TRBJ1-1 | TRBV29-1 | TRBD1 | CSVGQGADTEAFF | TGCAGCGTTGGCCAGGGGGCAGACACTGAAGCTTTCTTT
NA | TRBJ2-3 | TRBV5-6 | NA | CASDRGRTRSTDTQYF | TGTGCCAGCGACCGGGGGAGAACCCGTAGCACAGATACGCAGTATTTT
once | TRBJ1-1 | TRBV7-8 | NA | CASSLNRQENTEAFF | TGTGCCAGCAGCTTGAATCGGCAGGAAAACACTGAAGCTTTCTTT
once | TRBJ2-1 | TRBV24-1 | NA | CATSDGRGGEQFF | TGTGCCACCAGTGATGGGCGTGGGGGCGAGCAGTTCTTC